The rows below give T cell receptor beta chains drawn from one sample of a study of T-cell reconstitution after alpha-beta-depleted transplantation in children. MiXCR, applied by TCRdb to the PCR reads, yields one record per CDR3 protein. The sample holds 450,000 to 600,000 distinct CDR3 sequences; around 13% are singletons and the top ten take approximately 2%. The source material was PBMCs, mostly from graft donor cells, sampled 360 days after TCRalphabeta/CD19-depleted stem cell transplant. These receptors were obtained from a male patient aged 5 to 17 who had a stem cell transplant for acute myeloid leukemia, so the T cells may come from the graft donor. Each CDR3 is given with its conserved first and last residue. A D gene is named only where the DNA matches it firmly. A row's size may be missing; if present it is once, few, many or a size class.

clone_size,j_call,cdr3_length,d_call,v_call,cdr3_nt,cdr3_aa
few,TRBJ2-7,16,TRBD1,TRBV28,TGTGCCAGCAGGGGTGCCCCCGGGACAGTTACCTACGAGCAGTACTTC,CASRGAPGTVTYEQYF
few,TRBJ1-1,14,TRBD1,TRBV10-3,TGTGCCATCAGTGAGTCGGACAGGAAAAGTGAAGCTTTCTTT,CAISESDRKSEAFF
few,TRBJ2-1,15,TRBD1,TRBV6-4,TGTGCCAGCAGTGAGGGCAGGGGGTTGGACAATGAGCAGTTCTTC,CASSEGRGLDNEQFF
-,TRBJ2-3,18,TRBD2,TRBV6-1,TGTGCCAGCAGTAGAACCAAAGCGACTAGCGGGAGCACAGATACGCAGTATTTT,CASSRTKATSGSTDTQYF
many,TRBJ2-5,16,TRBD2,TRBV7-8,TGTGCCAGCACCATTGAGACTAGCGGGGGTCAAGAGACCCAGTACTTC,CASTIETSGGQETQYF
-,TRBJ2-1,14,TRBD2,TRBV20-1,TGCAGTGCTAGCGACGGGAGGGGGTACAATGAGCAGTTCTTC,CSASDGRGYNEQFF
few,TRBJ2-5,16,TRBD2,TRBV5-1,TGCGCCAGCAGCTTGGTCCTAGCGGGAGATGGGGAGACCCAGTACTTC,CASSLVLAGDGETQYF
many,TRBJ2-1,15,-,TRBV29-1,TGCAGCGTTGAGAGTAGGGCGGGATATGGCGATGAGCAGTTCTTC,CSVESRAGYGDEQFF
many,TRBJ2-2,16,TRBD1,TRBV28,TGTGCCAGCAGTCATGCTCGAGGGGGCGGTGGCGGGGAGCTGTTTTTT,CASSHARGGGGGELFF
-,TRBJ2-5,13,TRBD2,TRBV29-1,TGCAGCGTTGATGGCAGCGGGAGAGAGACCCAGTACTTC,CSVDGSGRETQYF
-,TRBJ2-7,16,-,TRBV6-2/TRBV6-3,TGTGCCAGCAGCCCAGTACTAGAGAGAGGCCTAGACGAGCAGTACTTC,CASSPVLERGLDEQYF
once,TRBJ2-3,16,-,TRBV4-2,TGTGCCAGCAGCCAAGAGGCCCCCATGGTGCAAGATACGCAGTATTTT,CASSQEAPMVQDTQYF
-,TRBJ2-7,15,-,TRBV5-6,TGTGCCAGCAGTGATGGGGGCAGGGCGACCTACGAGCAGTACTTC,CASSDGGRATYEQYF
-,TRBJ2-1,15,-,TRBV28,TGTGCCAGCAGTCGCCTTGCGAAGGGACCTTGGAACCAGTTCTTC,CASSRLAKGPWNQFF
-,TRBJ2-7,15,TRBD2,TRBV7-2,TGTGCCAGCAGCTTTTTGCTAGCGGGAGGGCTGGAGCAGTACTTC,CASSFLLAGGLEQYF
few,TRBJ2-7,10,-,TRBV20-1,TGCAGTGCCCCTAGTAGGGGGCAGTACTTC,CSAPSRGQYF
-,TRBJ2-7,16,TRBD2,TRBV27,TGTGCCAGCAGTTTAGACGGACTAGCTTGGTCCTACGAGCAGTACTTC,CASSLDGLAWSYEQYF
few,TRBJ2-7,13,-,TRBV7-9,TGTGCGTTGACGCCAGGGAATGAAGGCGAGCAGTACTTC,CALTPGNEGEQYF
-,TRBJ2-3,15,-,TRBV25-1,TGTGCCAGCAGTCCCCTAGCGCCTAGCACAGATACGCAGTATTTT,CASSPLAPSTDTQYF